Below, 27 T cell receptor beta chains from the same sample are listed, as sequenced in a study of control samples from healthy donors and cancer patients. Measured with immunoSEQ multiplex PCR; TCRdb has only the in-frame clones, and not every one. This table holds around 130,000 clones, about 95% found once. The material sequenced was blood. Receptors were obtained from a man younger than 45 in good health.

The V call is TRBV30, the J call TRBJ2-6; no clear D gene. V was cut by 1 base and J by 4 bases, with 8 bases left in between. Per the germline V gene, CDR1 is GTSNPN and CDR2 is SVGIG (reference sequence). The CDR3 contains 14 residues. CDR3 DNA: TGTGCCTGGAGTGCACCAAAAGGGGCCAACGTCCTGACTTTC. Amino acid sequence: CAWSAPKGANVLTF.

This CDR3 is CASSLSLAETYEQYF. CDR3 sequence (DNA): TGTGCCAGCAGCTTATCCCTGGCAGAAACCTACGAGCAGTACTTC. V and J are TRBV11-2 and TRBJ2-7; no clear D gene. The CDR3 loop spans 15 amino acids. CDR1 is SGHAT and CDR2 is FQNNGV in the germline V gene. V lost 2 bases and J lost 2, with 13 bases in between.

This chain joins TRBV4-3 and TRBJ1-4; weak D call: TRBD1 (6 bases). Trimming cost V 0 bases and J 8 bases, with 16 bases left between them. The CDR3 runs 16 residues. The germline V gene encodes CDR1 LGHNA and CDR2 YSLEER. The CDR3 here is CASSQDRGHEREKLFF. The CDR3 coding sequence is TGCGCCAGCAGCCAAGATCGGGGACATGAGAGGGAAAAACTGTTTTTT.

The rearrangement uses TRBV10-3 and TRBJ1-2; TRBD1 matches 10 bases. In germline, CDR1 is ENHRY, CDR2 SYGVKD. CDR3 length: 12 amino acids. V lost 10 bases and J lost 6; bases outside the gene matches: 5. The CDR3: CATGQGVNGYTF. The CDR3 nucleotides read TGTGCCACCGGACAGGGGGTGAATGGCTACACCTTC.

The V gene is TRBV14, the J gene TRBJ2-4; TRBD2 matches 10 bases. Germline CDR1 and CDR2: SGHDN and FVKESK. The length of the CDR3 is 18 residues. After removal of 3 bases from V and 0 bases from J, the junction contained 8 bases not matched to a gene. The CDR3 DNA reads TGTGCCAGCAGCCATAGAACTAGCGGGGAATTAGCCAAAAACATTCAGTACTTC. This encodes CASSHRTSGELAKNIQYF.

This sequence joins TRBV20-1 and TRBJ1-1, with D tentatively TRBD1 (5 bases). V lost 3 bases, J lost 1 base, and 21 bases lay in between. The CDR3 sequence is 17 residues long. Germline V gene data show CDR1 as DFQATT and CDR2 as SNEGSKA (reference sequence). The CDR3: CSASPLSRDVGNTEAFF. In DNA, the CDR3 is TGCAGTGCTAGTCCTTTGTCTCGGGACGTGGGGAACACTGAAGCTTTCTTT.

The chain joins TRBV14 to TRBJ2-2, with D unresolved. Germline lookup yields CDR1 SGHDN and CDR2 FVKESK. The CDR3 has 15 amino acids. V was clipped by 6 bases and J by 2 bases, with 13 bases between them. The DNA of the CDR3 is TGTGCCAGCAGTCAGGCGACGGGCAACACCGGGGAGCTGTTTTTT. Amino acids: CASSQATGNTGELFF.

This rearrangement joins TRBV2 to TRBJ2-1; 8 nucleotides line up with TRBD2. Germline V lookup: CDR1 SNHLY, CDR2 FYNNEI. V trimming: 7 bases; J trimming: 4 bases; junction bases outside the gene matches: 6. The CDR3 contains 14 residues. This chain's CDR3 is CASTSLAVYNEQFF. The CDR3 bases are TGTGCCAGCACATCACTAGCGGTTTACAATGAGCAGTTCTTC.

This clone was recorded once. This chain links TRBV12-5 with TRBJ1-2; D possibly corresponds to TRBD1 (6 bases). The CDR3 totals 12 residues. Trimming pared 5 bases from V and 8 bases from J, leaving 12 bases between. CDR1 LGHNT and CDR2 FRNRAP come from the germline V gene. CDR3: CASGPSGGGYTF. As DNA, the CDR3 is TGTGCTAGTGGTCCCTCGGGGGGCGGCTACACCTTC.

The chain employs TRBV27 and TRBJ2-7, with TRBD1 identical over 11 bases. V shed 5 bases and J 1 base; nucleotides not matched to a gene: 1. The CDR3 contains 14 residues. Germline assignment: CDR1 MNHEY and CDR2 SMNVEV (reference sequence). The CDR3 DNA sequence: TGTGCCAGCAGTGGACAGGGGGCGTCCTACGAGCAGTACTTC. Its protein is CASSGQGASYEQYF.

CDR3: CASSLQPYNEQFF. The CDR3 DNA follows: TGTGCCAGCAGCCTACAGCCTTACAATGAGCAGTTCTTC. The chain recombines TRBV11-3 with TRBJ2-1, with D uncertain. Germline assignment: CDR1 SGHNT and CDR2 YENEEA. This CDR3 contains 13 residues. The ends were cut back, 5 bases at V and 4 bases at J, with 9 bases in the middle.

The gene calls are TRBV5-3 and TRBJ2-7; tentative D call: TRBD1 (5 bases). TRBV5-3 is an ORF, and what it does is uncertain. The CDR3 length is 12 residues. The CDR3 nucleotides read TGTGCTAAAAACAGGATTTCCTACGAGCAGTACTTC. This sequence encodes CAKNRISYEQYF.

The J gene is TRBJ1-2, the V gene TRBV19, with D unclear. Germline assignment: CDR1 LNHDA and CDR2 SQIVND (reference sequence). The CDR3 runs 13 residues. The V gene lost 3 bases and the J gene lost 2 bases, with 7 bases spanning the gap. CDR3 sequence reads: CASSILGNYGYTF. The CDR3 region has the DNA TGTGCCAGTAGTATTCTGGGAAACTATGGCTACACCTTC.

This clone was seen just once. The chain recombines TRBV6-2 or TRBV6-3 with TRBJ2-7; 8 nucleotides match TRBD1. CDR1 is MNHEY, CDR2 SVGEGT, per germline. The CDR3 covers 16 residues. The trim removed 5 bases at V and 4 bases at J, leaving 13 bases unmatched. The CDR3 protein is CASSEGQVTTGYEQYF. The CDR3 DNA reads as TGTGCCAGCAGTGAGGGACAGGTAACAACAGGGTACGAGCAGTACTTC.

This chain links TRBV6-5 with TRBJ2-5, with TRBD1 matching 7 bases. This CDR3 is 15 amino acids long. V lost 8 bases and J lost 1; bases outside the gene matches: 10. CDR1 and CDR2 (germline): MNHEY, SVGAGI. The CDR3, as DNA: TGTGCCAGCCAGGGACAGCCCGGGCCCCAAGAGACCCAGTACTTC. It specifies CASQGQPGPQETQYF.

The V gene is TRBV5-4, the J gene TRBJ2-2; D possibly corresponds to TRBD1 (5 bases). The CDR3 is made up of 14 amino acids. The germline CDR1 and CDR2 sequences are SGHNT and YYREEE (reference sequence). Trimming took off 5 bases at V and 3 bases at J, with 11 bases between the two ends. DNA of the CDR3: TGTGCCAGCAGAGATCGACAGTACACCGGGGAGCTGTTTTTT. It encodes CASRDRQYTGELFF.

Here the CDR3 DNA reads TGTGCCAGCAGTTACTCGTATGGTAACACTGAAGCTTTCTTT. Translation: CASSYSYGNTEAFF. The chain carries TRBV6-5 and TRBJ1-1; D is undetermined. Germline loops: CDR1 MNHEY, CDR2 SVGAGI. V was pared by 0 bases and J by 2 bases, with 7 bases between. The length of the CDR3 is 14 residues.

The V and J genes are TRBV3-1 (or the pseudogene TRBV3-2) and TRBJ2-7; 8 bases align to TRBD2. CDR1 is LGHDT, CDR2 YNNKEL, per germline (reference sequence). The CDR3 sequence is 17 residues long. V was pared by 4 bases and J by 2 bases, with 13 bases of the junction left unmatched. For the CDR3, the DNA is TGTGCCAGCAGCCGACTACCCCCGGGACTAGGACCCTACGAGCAGTACTTC. This sequence encodes CASSRLPPGLGPYEQYF.

The chain couples TRBV3-1 (or the pseudogene TRBV3-2) to TRBJ1-4; tentative D call: TRBD1 (6 bases). Germline loops: CDR1 LGHDT, CDR2 YNNKEL (reference sequence). There are 16 residues in the CDR3. Trimming took off 3 bases at V and 8 bases at J, with 19 bases between the two ends. The CDR3 nucleotides read TGTGCCAGCAGCCATTTTACAGGGCCCTTTGGGGAAAAACTGTTTTTT. As protein: CASSHFTGPFGEKLFF.

The rearrangement links TRBV27 to TRBJ1-6, with D possibly being TRBD1 (6 bases). Germline lookup yields CDR1 MNHEY and CDR2 SMNVEV (reference sequence). V was trimmed by 5 bases and J by 5 bases, leaving 10 bases between them. The CDR3 runs to 14 residues. The chain's CDR3 is CASSPRTDNSPLHF. In DNA, the CDR3 is TGTGCCAGCAGTCCCAGGACAGATAATTCACCCCTCCACTTT.

The V and J genes are TRBV29-1 and TRBJ1-4; D not resolved. CDR1 is SQVTM, CDR2 ANQGSEA, per germline. This CDR3 has 16 residues. V lost 4 bases to trimming and J lost 1 base, with 16 bases between them. Here the CDR3 reads CSVATPDWGTNEKLFF. The CDR3, as DNA: TGCAGCGTTGCCACTCCGGACTGGGGAACTAATGAAAAACTGTTTTTT.

This chain connects TRBV13 to TRBJ1-3; 8 bases fit TRBD1. Germline loops: CDR1 PRHDT, CDR2 FYEKMQ (reference sequence). The V gene end was trimmed by 4 bases and the J gene end by 0 bases; junction bases not matched to a gene: 5. CDR3 length: 16 amino acids. The CDR3: CASSSGGPLSGNTIYF. The CDR3 DNA reads as TGTGCCAGCAGCTCAGGGGGCCCCCTCTCTGGAAACACCATATATTTT.

J is TRBJ1-5 and V is TRBV19; tentative D call: TRBD1 (6 bases). This CDR3 has 18 amino acids. Germline loops: CDR1 LNHDA, CDR2 SQIVND (reference sequence). Trimming pared 4 bases from V and 4 bases from J, leaving 23 bases between. CDR3 sequence (DNA): TGTGCCAGTAGTACCGACAGGCGCGGCTTATTGTTTAATCAGCCCCAGCATTTT. Its protein is CASSTDRRGLLFNQPQHF.

The chain employs TRBV2 and TRBJ1-1, with 8 bases matching TRBD1. Germline lookup yields CDR1 SNHLY and CDR2 FYNNEI. The CDR3 contains 15 residues. The V segment lost 7 bases and the J segment 1 base; nucleotides outside the gene matches: 8. In nucleotides, the CDR3 is TGTGCCAGCATCGGACAGGGCATAAAGAACACTGAAGCTTTCTTT. Translated, it gives CASIGQGIKNTEAFF. The full variable domain, rest sourced from reference TRBV2 and TRBJ1-1, is EPEVTQTPSHQVTQMGQEVILRCVPISNHLYFYWYRQILGQKVEFLVSFYNNEISEKSEIFDDQFSVERPDGSNFTLKIRSTKLEDSAMYFCASIGQGIKNTEAFFGQGTRLTVV.

This clone was seen just once. The V gene is TRBV4-1, the J gene TRBJ2-7; possibly TRBD1 for D (6 bases). Germline V lookup: CDR1 MGHRA, CDR2 YSYEKL. The V end lost 5 bases, the J end lost 2 bases, and 10 bases lay between the germline ends. The CDR3 loop spans 13 amino acids. CDR3 DNA sequence: TGCGCCAGCAGCTTCGACAGGACCTACGAGCAGTACTTC. This gives the protein CASSFDRTYEQYF.

CDR3 sequence (DNA): TGTGCCAGCAGTGCCGGGACTAGCGGGGGGGACAATGAGCAGTTCTTC. Residues: CASSAGTSGGDNEQFF. The chain has TRBV6-4 and TRBJ2-1; 16 bases fit TRBD2. Germline V gene lookup returns CDR1 MRHNA and CDR2 SNTAGT. The CDR3 has 16 residues. J gave up 5 bases and V 4 bases, and 2 bases lay outside the gene matches.

CDR3 sequence: CASSLALQPQHF. In DNA form, the CDR3 reads TGTGCCAGCAGCTTAGCGCTCCAGCCCCAGCATTTT. This chain links TRBV7-2 with TRBJ1-5, with D unclear. Trimming took off 0 bases at V and 7 bases at J, with 4 bases between the two ends. This CDR3 region has 12 residues. Germline V gene data show CDR1 as SGHTA and CDR2 as FQGNSA.